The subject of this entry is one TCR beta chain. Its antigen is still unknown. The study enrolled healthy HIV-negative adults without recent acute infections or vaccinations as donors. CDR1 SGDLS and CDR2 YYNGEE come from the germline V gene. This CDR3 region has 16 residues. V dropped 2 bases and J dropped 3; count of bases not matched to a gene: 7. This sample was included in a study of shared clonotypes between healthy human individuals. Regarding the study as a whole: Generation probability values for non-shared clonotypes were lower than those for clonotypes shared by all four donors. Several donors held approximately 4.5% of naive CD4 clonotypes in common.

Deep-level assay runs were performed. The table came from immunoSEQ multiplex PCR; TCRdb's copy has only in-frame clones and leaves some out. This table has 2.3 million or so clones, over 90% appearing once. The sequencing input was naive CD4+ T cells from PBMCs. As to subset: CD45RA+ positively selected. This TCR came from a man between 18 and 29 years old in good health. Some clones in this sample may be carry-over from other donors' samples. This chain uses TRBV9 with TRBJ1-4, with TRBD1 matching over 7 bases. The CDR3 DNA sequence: TGTGCCAGCAGCGTCGAACAGGGGCTCCCTAATGAAAAACTGTTTTTT. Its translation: CASSVEQGLPNEKLFF.